This T cell receptor beta chain is from a study of blood T cell repertoires in COVID-19. Whole-study context: Donors in the United States, Italy and Spain gave samples during acute or convalescent COVID-19. From T cells, B-cell-depleted T cells, or PBMCs came the material, which was cDNA or gDNA.

V was shortened by 4 bases and J by 3 bases, with 9 bases between the two germline ends. This CDR3 is built from 13 residues. Germline-derived CDR1 and CDR2 are KGHSH and LQKENI. Patients in Seattle were enrolled during active infection, then followed longitudinally. Original processing methods: Counts of nucleated cells, estimated from reference gene primer amplification, were obtained. The data were produced by immunoSEQ multiplex PCR, yet TCRdb's version contains in-frame clones alone and is incomplete. The DNA gave D and trimming, while V, J and clone size come from that table. The sample includes 180,000 or so clones, over 70% of them seen just once.

The receptor was isolated from a woman in her thirties or forties with COVID-19, enrolled during active disease. The chain joins TRBV18 to TRBJ2-5, with D perhaps matching TRBD2 (5 bases). Material: peripheral blood. CDR3 bases: TGTGCCAGCTCACGCGACGGGAAAGAGACCCAGTACTTC. Protein sequence: CASSRDGKETQYF.